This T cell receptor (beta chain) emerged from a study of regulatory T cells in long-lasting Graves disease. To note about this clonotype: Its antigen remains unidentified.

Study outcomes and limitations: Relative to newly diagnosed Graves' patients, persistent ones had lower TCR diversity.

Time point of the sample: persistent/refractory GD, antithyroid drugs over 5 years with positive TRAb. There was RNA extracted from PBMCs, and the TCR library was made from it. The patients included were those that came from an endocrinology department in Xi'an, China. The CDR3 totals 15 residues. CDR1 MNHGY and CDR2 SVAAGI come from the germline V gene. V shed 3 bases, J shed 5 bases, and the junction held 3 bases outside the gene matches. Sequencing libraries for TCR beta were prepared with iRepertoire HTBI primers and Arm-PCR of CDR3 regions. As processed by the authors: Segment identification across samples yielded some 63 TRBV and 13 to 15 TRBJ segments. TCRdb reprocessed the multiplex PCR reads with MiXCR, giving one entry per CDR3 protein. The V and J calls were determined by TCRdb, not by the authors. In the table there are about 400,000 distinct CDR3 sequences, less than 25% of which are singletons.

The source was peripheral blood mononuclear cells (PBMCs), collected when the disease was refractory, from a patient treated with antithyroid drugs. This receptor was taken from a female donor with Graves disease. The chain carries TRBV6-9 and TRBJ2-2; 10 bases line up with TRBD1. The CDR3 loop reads CASSYRTGGTGELFF. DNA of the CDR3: TGTGCCAGCAGTTACCGGACAGGGGGTACCGGGGAGCTGTTTTTT.